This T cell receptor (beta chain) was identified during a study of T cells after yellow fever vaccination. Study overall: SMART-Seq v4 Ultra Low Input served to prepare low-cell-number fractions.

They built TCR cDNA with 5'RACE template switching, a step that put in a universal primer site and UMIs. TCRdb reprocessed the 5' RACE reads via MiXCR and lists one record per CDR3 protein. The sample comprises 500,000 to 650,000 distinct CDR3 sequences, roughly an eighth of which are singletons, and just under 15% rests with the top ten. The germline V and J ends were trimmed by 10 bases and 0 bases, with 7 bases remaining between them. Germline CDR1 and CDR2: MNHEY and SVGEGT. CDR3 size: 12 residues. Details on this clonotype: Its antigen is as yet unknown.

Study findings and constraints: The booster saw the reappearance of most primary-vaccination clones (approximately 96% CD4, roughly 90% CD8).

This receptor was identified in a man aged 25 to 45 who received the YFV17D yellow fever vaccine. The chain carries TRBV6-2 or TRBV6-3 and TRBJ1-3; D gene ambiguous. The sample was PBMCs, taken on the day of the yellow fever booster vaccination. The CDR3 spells CATRSSGNTIYF. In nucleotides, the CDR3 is TGTGCCACCAGGAGCTCTGGAAACACCATATATTTT.